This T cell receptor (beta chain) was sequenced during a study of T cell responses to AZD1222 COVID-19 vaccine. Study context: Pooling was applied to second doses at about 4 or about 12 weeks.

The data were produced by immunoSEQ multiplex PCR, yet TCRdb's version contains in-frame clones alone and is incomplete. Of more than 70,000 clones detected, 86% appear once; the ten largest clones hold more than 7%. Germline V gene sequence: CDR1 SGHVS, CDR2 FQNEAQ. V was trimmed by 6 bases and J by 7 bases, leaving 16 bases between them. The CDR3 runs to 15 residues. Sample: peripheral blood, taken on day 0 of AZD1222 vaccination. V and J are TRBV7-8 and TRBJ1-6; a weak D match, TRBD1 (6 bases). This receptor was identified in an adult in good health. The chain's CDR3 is CASRPGRTENSPLHF. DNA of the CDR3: TGTGCCAGCAGACCTGGGAGGACAGAGAATTCACCCCTCCACTTT.